The 31 T cell receptor beta chains presented below share a single source sample, sequenced in a study of blood T cell repertoires in COVID-19. Clones were read by immunoSEQ multiplex PCR, and TCRdb kept only the in-frame ones, dropping some. The sample carries 130,000 to 150,000 clones, about four fifths recorded once. The source material was peripheral blood. The receptors here all came from a woman older than 75 with acute or convalescent COVID-19.

The V gene is TRBV5-1, the J gene TRBJ2-7; 7 nucleotides line up with TRBD2. Germline trimming cut 4 bases from V and 4 bases from J; bases unmatched to any gene: 17. Germline V lookup: CDR1 SGHRS, CDR2 YFSETQ. The CDR3 contains 17 residues. The CDR3 DNA sequence: TGCGCCAGCAGCGGCGGCGGGGAGGGACGTGGAACTTACGAGCAGTACTTC. Translated, it gives CASSGGGEGRGTYEQYF.

About this clone: This sample also contains other DNA sequences that code for the same CDR3. DNA of the CDR3: TGTGCTAGTGGGAACAGCAACACTGAAGCTTTCTTT. It translates to CASGNSNTEAFF. The gene calls are TRBV12-5 and TRBJ1-1; no firm D call. There are 12 residues in the CDR3. Germline CDR1 is LGHNT and CDR2 is FRNRAP. With 6 bases removed from V and 2 bases from J, the gap between germline ends came to 7 bases.

The chain uses TRBV5-1 and TRBJ2-1; D uncertain. From germline, CDR1 is SGHRS and CDR2 YFSETQ. Trimming cost V 0 bases and J 6 bases, with 13 bases left between them. The CDR3 length is 15 residues. The CDR3: CASSLASTSPNEQFF. The CDR3 DNA sequence: TGCGCCAGCAGCTTGGCCTCTACGTCCCCCAATGAGCAGTTCTTC.

In DNA, the CDR3 is TGTGCCAGCAGCACCAAAGTACAGGCCGCAACTAATGAAAAACTGTTTTTT. Amino acid sequence: CASSTKVQAATNEKLFF. The gene calls are TRBV5-4 and TRBJ1-4, with D possibly being TRBD1 (5 bases). The CDR3 is 17 amino acids. Germline-derived CDR1 and CDR2 are SGHNT and YYREEE (reference sequence). V was cut by 4 bases and J by 0 bases, with 16 bases left in between.

This sequence joins TRBV6-5 and TRBJ1-4, with D perhaps TRBD1 (5 bases). This CDR3 has 14 residues. Germline CDR1 is MNHEY and CDR2 is SVGAGI. Trimming left V 7 bases short and J 4 bases short, with 13 bases between. CDR3 amino acids: CASILQEINEKLFF. Here the CDR3 DNA reads TGTGCCAGCATCCTACAGGAGATTAATGAAAAACTGTTTTTT.

The rearrangement uses TRBV4-1 and TRBJ1-3; D may be TRBD1 (6 bases). Germline lookup yields CDR1 MGHRA and CDR2 YSYEKL. CDR3 length: 16 residues. Trimming removed 0 bases from V and 1 base from J, with 10 bases in between. The CDR3 loop reads CASSQDRGSSGNTIYF. CDR3 DNA: TGCGCCAGCAGCCAAGATAGGGGGTCTTCTGGAAACACCATATATTTT.

J is TRBJ1-5 and V is TRBV28; D is possibly TRBD1 (5 bases). This CDR3 region has 15 residues. V lost 7 bases and J lost 7, with 20 bases in between. In germline, CDR1 is MDHEN, CDR2 SYDVKM. CDR3 nucleotides: TGTGCCAGCATCCTCTATCGCGGGGGGGACCAGCCCCAGCATTTT. Its translation: CASILYRGGDQPQHF.

The genes are TRBV7-2 and TRBJ1-5, with 11 bases fitting TRBD1. This CDR3 spans 15 amino acids. Unmatched junction bases numbered 3, after V lost 4 bases and J lost 4 bases. Germline V gives CDR1 SGHTA, CDR2 FQGNSA. For the CDR3, the DNA is TGTGCCAGCAGCTCCGGGACAGGGGGGAATCAGCCCCAGCATTTT. Protein: CASSSGTGGNQPQHF.

This clone was counted a single time. The chain joins TRBV29-1 to TRBJ2-1; 12 bases line up with TRBD2. The CDR3 extends over 15 amino acids. The ends lost 7 bases at V and 4 bases at J; junction bases unmatched: 8. The germline V gene encodes CDR1 SQVTM and CDR2 ANQGSEA. CDR3 in amino acids: CSDRPGLAGYNEQFF. Written as DNA, the CDR3 is TGCAGCGACCGACCCGGACTAGCGGGGTACAATGAGCAGTTCTTC.

V gene TRBV5-8 combines with J gene TRBJ1-1; D is ambiguous. Germline V lookup: CDR1 SGHTS, CDR2 YDEGEE. The ends were cut back, 4 bases at V and 4 bases at J, with 8 bases in the middle. CDR3 size: 12 residues. This chain's CDR3 is CASSRRSTEAFF. CDR3 DNA sequence: TGTGCCAGCAGCCGCCGGAGCACTGAAGCTTTCTTT. Filled out from reference TRBV5-8 and TRBJ1-1, the complete variable domain reads EAGVTQSPTHLIKTRGQQATLRCSPISGHTSVYWYQQALGLGLQFLLWYDEGEERNRGNFPPRFSGRQFPNYSSELNVNALELEDSALYLCASSRRSTEAFFGQGTRLTVV.

V gene TRBV2 combines with J gene TRBJ1-1; 7 nucleotides agree with TRBD1. Germline V gene sequence: CDR1 SNHLY, CDR2 FYNNEI. Trimming removed 4 bases from V and 4 bases from J; junction bases left unmatched: 6. CDR3 length equals 14 residues. The CDR3 sequence is CASSGVTGSTEAFF. In DNA form, the CDR3 reads TGTGCCAGCAGTGGGGTGACAGGGAGCACTGAAGCTTTCTTT.

CDR3 coding DNA: TGTGCCAGCAGCTTAGCGGGGGGACAGGGCGGCTACACCTTC. Translated: CASSLAGGQGGYTF. V and J are TRBV7-8 and TRBJ1-2; TRBD1 aligns across 9 bases. The V gene end was trimmed by 0 bases and the J gene end by 8 bases; junction bases not matched to a gene: 4. CDR3 size: 14 residues. Germline V gene sequence: CDR1 SGHVS, CDR2 FQNEAQ.

The rearrangement uses TRBV5-4 and TRBJ1-3; D might be TRBD1 (6 bases). CDR3 size: 15 residues. CDR1 and CDR2 from the germline V gene are SGHNT and YYREEE (reference sequence). Trimming cost V 3 bases and J 4 bases, with 14 bases left between them. CDR3 loop: CASSSPRGQGNTIYF. The CDR3 bases are TGTGCCAGCAGCTCCCCCAGGGGCCAGGGAAACACCATATATTTT.

Only a few counts were recorded for this clone. J is TRBJ2-7 and V is TRBV7-2; the D gene is possibly TRBD2 (5 bases). V was pared by 5 bases and J by 4 bases, with 18 bases between. Germline V lookup: CDR1 SGHTA, CDR2 FQGNSA. CDR3 size: 15 residues. The CDR3 is CASSPLVGVQYEQYF. Written as DNA, the CDR3 is TGTGCCAGCAGCCCCCTCGTCGGGGTTCAGTACGAGCAGTACTTC.

V and J are TRBV5-1 and TRBJ1-4; D possibly corresponds to TRBD1 (5 bases). V gave up 2 bases and J gave up 10 bases, with 12 bases separating them. CDR1 and CDR2 from the germline V gene are SGHRS and YFSETQ. The CDR3 totals 13 residues. The CDR3 sequence is CASSFGGEGKLFF. In DNA form, the CDR3 reads TGCGCCAGCAGCTTCGGAGGGGAGGGAAAACTGTTTTTT.

The gene calls are TRBV6-2 or TRBV6-3 and TRBJ2-5, with D possibly matching TRBD1 (6 bases). CDR1 and CDR2 (germline): MNHEY, SVGEGT. V lost 5 bases and J lost 3, with 13 bases in between. CDR3 length: 14 amino acids. CDR3 in DNA: TGTGCCAGCAGTCGACAGGCCTTGGAAGAGACCCAGTACTTC. Residues: CASSRQALEETQYF.

The count of this clone is one. The chain links TRBV5-1 to TRBJ2-7, with D hard to call. V lost 5 bases and J 3 bases, leaving 12 bases between the germline ends. This CDR3 region has 13 residues. In germline, CDR1 is SGHRS, CDR2 YFSETQ. The CDR3 protein is CASSSDSGYEQYF. The CDR3 DNA reads TGCGCCAGCAGTTCAGATTCAGGCTACGAGCAGTACTTC.

Worth noting for this clone: Other DNA variants within this sample encode the same CDR3. CDR3 in DNA: TGTGCCAGCAGCTCCAGCGGGGTAGCGGGGGCCGCGCCGCATACGCAGTATTTT. It yields the protein CASSSSGVAGAAPHTQYF. The chain carries TRBV11-2 and TRBJ2-3; 9 nucleotides align to TRBD2. Germline trimming cut 4 bases from V and 7 bases from J; bases unmatched to any gene: 18. CDR3 length equals 18 residues. The germline CDR1 and CDR2 sequences are SGHAT and FQNNGV.

This clone showed up just once. V is TRBV25-1 and J is TRBJ1-2; D is unclear. Per germline, CDR1 MGHDK and CDR2 SYGVNS. V was shortened by 2 bases and J by 8 bases, with 21 bases between the two germline ends. The CDR3 length is 16 residues. The CDR3 DNA reads as TGTGCCAGCAGTGAAGAAGCCCAAGGCTCGACCAGGGGCTACACCTTC. Encoded protein: CASSEEAQGSTRGYTF.

The chain employs TRBV2 and TRBJ1-6; D gene unclear. CDR1 SNHLY and CDR2 FYNNEI come from the germline V gene. Trimming removed 2 bases from V and 9 bases from J, with 17 bases in between. CDR3 length: 16 amino acids. The CDR3 here is CASSENPRDPFSPLHF. The CDR3, as DNA: TGTGCCAGCAGTGAAAATCCTCGGGATCCTTTTTCACCCCTCCACTTT.

The J gene is TRBJ1-2, the V gene TRBV6-1; D unresolved. The CDR3 totals 14 residues. Per germline, CDR1 MNHNS and CDR2 SASEGT. Trimming took off 2 bases at V and 4 bases at J, with 11 bases between the two ends. This chain's CDR3 is CASSEWQRGYGYTF. CDR3 sequence (DNA): TGTGCCAGCAGTGAATGGCAGCGGGGCTATGGCTACACCTTC.

This rearrangement joins TRBV30 to TRBJ1-3; D remains ambiguous. V dropped 8 bases and J dropped 3 bases, with 14 bases sitting between them. In germline, CDR1 is GTSNPN, CDR2 SVGIG (reference sequence). The CDR3 sequence is 13 residues long. The CDR3 DNA reads TGTGCCACTTCTCCCCCTGTTGGAAACACCATATATTTT. This encodes CATSPPVGNTIYF.

The V call is TRBV11-2, the J call TRBJ2-1; D remains ambiguous. The CDR3 contains 12 residues. CDR1 is SGHAT, CDR2 FQNNGV, per germline. V was shortened by 5 bases and J by 4 bases, with 6 bases between the two germline ends. CDR3 nucleotide sequence: TGTGCCAGCAGCGCCCAGTACAATGAGCAGTTCTTC. Its translation is CASSAQYNEQFF.

The chain joins TRBV13 to TRBJ1-1; D gene unclear. The V gene's germline CDR1 is PRHDT and CDR2 FYEKMQ (reference sequence). The V end was cut by 3 bases, the J end by 6 bases, with 11 bases between. This CDR3 region has 13 residues. In DNA form, the CDR3 reads TGTGCCAGCAGCTTGGGAGGGCGAGCTGAAGCTTTCTTT. It codes for CASSLGGRAEAFF.

This clone was seen once. This sequence joins TRBV7-6 and TRBJ2-7; D unclear. The CDR3 sequence is 15 residues long. Per germline, CDR1 SGHVS and CDR2 FNYEAQ. The V and J ends lost 5 bases and 0 bases respectively, with 14 bases between them. DNA for the CDR3: TGTGCCAGCAGCCTAGGGCCAGCGAACTCCTACGAGCAGTACTTC. The encoded protein is CASSLGPANSYEQYF. Full variable domain (outside the CDR3, taken from reference TRBV7-6 and TRBJ2-7): GAGVSQSPRYKVTKRGQDVALRCDPISGHVSLYWYRQALGQGPEFLTYFNYEAQQDKSGLPNDRFSAERPEGSISTLTIQRTEQRDSAMYRCASSLGPANSYEQYFGPGTRLTVT.

In this sample, this clone turned up once. This chain links TRBV19 with TRBJ1-5; D is possibly TRBD1 (6 bases). The germline V and J ends were trimmed by 4 bases and 2 bases, with 15 bases remaining between them. This CDR3 spans 16 amino acids. Germline V lookup: CDR1 LNHDA, CDR2 SQIVND (reference sequence). This CDR3 reads CASSTSRTVGNQPQHF. The CDR3 DNA follows: TGTGCCAGTAGTACGAGTCGGACAGTGGGCAATCAGCCCCAGCATTTT.

V is TRBV11-2 and J is TRBJ2-3; TRBD2 might be the D (5 bases). Per the germline V gene, CDR1 is SGHAT and CDR2 is FQNNGV. Trimming left V 1 base short and J 0 bases short, with 8 bases between. This CDR3 spans 15 amino acids. DNA for the CDR3: TGTGCCAGCAGCTTAGTTGGGAGTAGCACAGATACGCAGTATTTT. It codes for CASSLVGSSTDTQYF.

This clone was observed a few times. V is TRBV5-1 and J is TRBJ2-2; 7 nucleotides agree with TRBD1. Germline V gene sequence: CDR1 SGHRS, CDR2 YFSETQ. Unmatched junction bases numbered 7, after V lost 4 bases and J lost 7 bases. This CDR3 spans 14 amino acids. The DNA for the CDR3 is TGCGCCAGCAGCGTTGACAGGGCTGGCGGGGAGCTGTTTTTT. This translates into CASSVDRAGGELFF.

The V call is TRBV7-9, the J call TRBJ1-4, with 7 bases fitting TRBD1. The CDR3 totals 14 residues. The J segment lost 8 bases and the V segment lost 5 bases, leaving 8 bases of the junction unmatched. From germline, CDR1 is SEHNR and CDR2 FQNEAQ (reference sequence). The CDR3 sequence is CASSGDRVYEKLFF. CDR3 DNA: TGTGCCAGCAGCGGTGACAGGGTTTACGAAAAACTGTTTTTT.

V usage is TRBV5-4 and J usage is TRBJ2-1, with 13 bases matching TRBD2. Germline trimming cut 4 bases from V and 9 bases from J; bases unmatched to any gene: 10. The CDR3 is 16 residues long. Germline CDR1 is SGHNT and CDR2 is YYREEE (reference sequence). The CDR3 region is CASSVRLAGGPGEQFF. The DNA for the CDR3 is TGTGCCAGCAGCGTTAGACTAGCGGGGGGCCCCGGTGAGCAGTTCTTC.

V is TRBV19 and J is TRBJ1-5; maybe TRBD1 (6 bases). CDR1 is LNHDA and CDR2 is SQIVND in the germline V gene (reference sequence). Trimming stripped 5 bases from V and 6 bases from J, with 17 bases between. The CDR3 is 15 residues long. CDR3 sequence reads: CASSSQGIGFQPQHF. The CDR3 coding sequence is TGTGCCAGTAGTTCACAGGGAATCGGATTTCAGCCCCAGCATTTT.